A single sample is the source of the 20 T cell receptor beta chains below, sequenced in a study of T-cell reconstitution after alpha-beta-depleted transplantation in children. Unique molecular identifiers featured in how the TCRbeta library was prepared. Each CDR3 protein is one row after TCRdb ran MiXCR on the PCR reads. The repertoire holds hundreds of thousands of distinct CDR3 sequences, under 20% seen once, with 29% in the top ten. The specimen was PBMCs, mostly from graft donor cells, collected 360 days after TCRalphabeta/CD19-depleted stem cell transplant. All receptors come from a boy in the first two years of life who had a stem cell transplant for Wiskott-Aldrich syndrome, so the T cells may come from the graft donor.

V and J are TRBV5-1 and TRBJ2-5; TRBD1 matches 9 bases. Unmatched junction bases numbered 4, after V lost 0 bases and J lost 4 bases. This CDR3 has 15 residues. Germline V lookup: CDR1 SGHRS, CDR2 YFSETQ. The DNA for the CDR3 is TGCGCCAGCAGCTTGGACAGGGGGCCCGGAGAGACCCAGTACTTC. It is translated as CASSLDRGPGETQYF.

This clonotype came up a few times. The CDR3 sequence: CASSFTGGLTEAFF. The CDR3, as DNA: TGTGCCAGCAGCTTCACAGGGGGTCTCACTGAAGCTTTCTTT. This rearrangement joins TRBV11-3 to TRBJ1-1, with 8 bases identical to TRBD1. Trimming took 3 bases from V and 4 from J; bases not matched to a gene: 4. Germline V gene sequence: CDR1 SGHNT, CDR2 YENEEA. The CDR3 loop spans 14 amino acids.

This clonotype has just a few counts. The CDR3 protein is CASSLPGLARYEQYF. Here the CDR3 DNA reads TGTGCCAGCAGCCTACCGGGACTAGCGCGCTACGAGCAGTACTTC. V gene TRBV7-2 combines with J gene TRBJ2-7, with 10 bases matching TRBD2. The CDR3 runs to 15 residues. CDR1 is SGHTA, CDR2 FQGNSA, per germline. The V and J ends lost 5 bases and 3 bases, in that order; junction bases with no gene match: 7.

The V and J genes are TRBV27 and TRBJ2-2; 8 positions agree with TRBD2. Germline V gene lookup returns CDR1 MNHEY and CDR2 SMNVEV (reference sequence). J lost 5 bases, V lost 9 bases, and 11 bases had no gene match. The CDR3 is 15 amino acids. The CDR3 loop is CASPLPGLGTGELFF. The CDR3 coding sequence is TGTGCCAGTCCGTTACCGGGACTAGGAACCGGGGAGCTGTTTTTT.

The chain joins TRBV10-3 to TRBJ2-1; perhaps TRBD1 as D (6 bases). Deletions cut 10 bases from V and 8 bases from J, with 21 bases between. The CDR3 is 14 amino acids. Germline V lookup: CDR1 ENHRY, CDR2 SYGVKD. The CDR3 reads CATRGWVEGDEQFF. As DNA, the CDR3 is TGTGCCACCAGAGGATGGGTCGAGGGGGATGAGCAGTTCTTC.

This clonotype has only a few counts. J is TRBJ1-1 and V is TRBV6-1; D is possibly TRBD1 (5 bases). V shed 7 bases and J shed 4 bases, with 16 bases lying between them. Germline values: CDR1 MNHNS, CDR2 SASEGT. This CDR3 has 14 residues. Here the CDR3 reads CASTRLKRGTEAFF. The CDR3 DNA reads as TGTGCCAGCACGAGACTAAAGAGGGGCACTGAAGCTTTCTTT.

This clonotype has just a few counts. The chain joins TRBV5-1 to TRBJ2-3; unclear D gene. The CDR3 runs to 13 residues. Between the trimmed V and J ends, which lost 7 bases and 4 bases, there was a span of 13 bases. Germline lookup yields CDR1 SGHRS and CDR2 YFSETQ. CDR3 residues: CASFHPGADTQYF. For the CDR3, the DNA is TGCGCCAGCTTCCATCCGGGCGCAGATACGCAGTATTTT.

This clonotype showed up just a few times. CDR3 sequence (DNA): TGCGCCAGCAGCTTGGATCTTGCGGGGAGCGATACGCAGTATTTT. Its translation is CASSLDLAGSDTQYF. The chain combines TRBV5-1 with TRBJ2-3; TRBD2 might be the D (6 bases). Trimming left V 0 bases short and J 6 bases short, with 14 bases between. The CDR3 loop spans 15 amino acids. Germline V lookup: CDR1 SGHRS, CDR2 YFSETQ.

This clonotype was seen repeatedly, ten times or more. The rearrangement uses TRBV10-3 and TRBJ2-7; D is unclear. The CDR3 length is 11 residues. Trimming cost V 3 bases and J 6 bases, with 6 bases left between them. Germline V gene lookup returns CDR1 ENHRY and CDR2 SYGVKD. CDR3 protein: CAISERSEQYF. The CDR3 DNA reads as TGTGCCATCAGTGAAAGATCCGAGCAGTACTTC.

The chain links TRBV5-1 to TRBJ2-2, with D maybe TRBD1 (5 bases). The CDR3 is 15 residues long. The germline gives CDR1 SGHRS, CDR2 YFSETQ. V dropped 0 bases and J dropped 0 bases, with 6 bases sitting between them. CDR3 residues: CASSLDRPNTGELFF. CDR3 DNA: TGCGCCAGCAGCTTGGACAGGCCGAACACCGGGGAGCTGTTTTTT.

The chain joins TRBV7-6 to TRBJ2-5; D gene unclear. This CDR3 has 8 residues. Trimming stripped 4 bases from V and 10 bases from J, with 1 base between. Germline CDR1 reads SGHVS; CDR2 reads FNYEAQ. The CDR3 DNA reads as TGTGCCAGCAGCTGCCAGTACTTC. The encoded protein is CASSCQYF.

The chain is built from TRBV5-1 and TRBJ2-7; D unclear. The CDR3 loop spans 13 amino acids. CDR1 is SGHRS and CDR2 is YFSETQ in the germline V gene. Trimming left V 0 bases short and J 6 bases short, with 10 bases between. The CDR3 is CASSLGVLGEQYF. For the CDR3, the DNA is TGCGCCAGCAGCTTGGGGGTCTTAGGCGAGCAGTACTTC.

V is TRBV4-1 and J is TRBJ2-3, with D unresolved. The CDR3 extends over 17 amino acids. V lost 1 base and J lost 2, with 16 bases in between. Germline CDR1 and CDR2: MGHRA and YSYEKL. CDR3 coding DNA: TGCGCCAGCAGCCAAGTGCGCAAGGTGGGGATCACAGATACGCAGTATTTT. Its protein product is CASSQVRKVGITDTQYF.

The chain uses TRBV6-5 and TRBJ2-7; 8 nucleotides agree with TRBD2. V lost 3 bases to trimming and J lost 1 base; unmatched junction nucleotides: 8. This CDR3 has 16 amino acids. Germline V CDR1 and CDR2: MNHEY, SVGAGI. CDR3 residues: CASSYIAGSSSYEQYF. The CDR3 DNA reads as TGTGCCAGCAGTTATATAGCGGGAAGTTCTTCCTACGAGCAGTACTTC.

This clonotype was found a few times. V usage is TRBV29-1 and J usage is TRBJ2-7; D assignment may be TRBD1 or TRBD2 (5 bases each). V lost 0 bases and J lost 5, with 14 bases in between. In germline, CDR1 is SQVTM, CDR2 ANQGSEA. The CDR3 runs to 14 residues. CDR3 protein: CSVEEEDTGNEQYF. CDR3 nucleotide sequence: TGCAGCGTTGAAGAAGAGGACACGGGGAACGAGCAGTACTTC.

This clonotype showed up just a few times. V is TRBV20-1 and J is TRBJ1-2; 8 bases line up with TRBD1. The CDR3 has 13 residues. V trimming: 6 bases; J trimming: 5 bases; junction bases outside the gene matches: 8. Germline V lookup: CDR1 DFQATT, CDR2 SNEGSKA (reference sequence). The CDR3 spells CSAPGQGAYGYTF. CDR3 nucleotides: TGCAGTGCCCCCGGGCAGGGGGCTTATGGCTACACCTTC.

This clonotype came up a few times. V and J are TRBV5-1 and TRBJ2-7; TRBD1 agrees at 7 bases. The J segment lost 4 bases and the V segment lost 1 base, leaving 17 bases of the junction unmatched. Germline V lookup: CDR1 SGHRS, CDR2 YFSETQ. The CDR3 loop spans 18 amino acids. CDR3 DNA: TGCGCCAGCAGCTTGAAAGAGCTACCTCGAGGGGGCAGGTACGAGCAGTACTTC. As protein: CASSLKELPRGGRYEQYF.

The gene calls are TRBV29-1 and TRBJ2-7, with a tentative D call TRBD1 (6 bases). This CDR3 is built from 14 residues. Deletions cut 8 bases from V and 2 bases from J, with 19 bases between. The germline V gene encodes CDR1 SQVTM and CDR2 ANQGSEA. CDR3 nucleotides: TGCAGCTTTACAAGTACAGGGTATCCCTACGAGCAGTACTTC. Its translation is CSFTSTGYPYEQYF.

This clonotype has ten or more counts. The CDR3 nucleotides read TGTGCCAGCAGCTTAACCATGCTAGCGGGAGGGCCTATTTACAATGAGCAGTTCTTC. Its protein is CASSLTMLAGGPIYNEQFF. This chain connects TRBV13 to TRBJ2-1; 12 nucleotides match TRBD2. CDR1 PRHDT and CDR2 FYEKMQ come from the germline V gene (reference sequence). This CDR3 spans 19 amino acids. Trimming removed 2 bases from V and 4 bases from J; junction bases left unmatched: 12.

This clonotype has a count of ten or more. This chain connects TRBV5-1 to TRBJ1-2; D gene unclear. Trimming removed 2 bases at V and 5 bases at J, with 16 bases between. Germline V gene sequence: CDR1 SGHRS, CDR2 YFSETQ. The CDR3 spans 15 residues. The CDR3 region has the DNA TGCGCCAGCAGCTTAAACGGTCTGTTCGCGTATGGCTACACCTTC. Its translation is CASSLNGLFAYGYTF.